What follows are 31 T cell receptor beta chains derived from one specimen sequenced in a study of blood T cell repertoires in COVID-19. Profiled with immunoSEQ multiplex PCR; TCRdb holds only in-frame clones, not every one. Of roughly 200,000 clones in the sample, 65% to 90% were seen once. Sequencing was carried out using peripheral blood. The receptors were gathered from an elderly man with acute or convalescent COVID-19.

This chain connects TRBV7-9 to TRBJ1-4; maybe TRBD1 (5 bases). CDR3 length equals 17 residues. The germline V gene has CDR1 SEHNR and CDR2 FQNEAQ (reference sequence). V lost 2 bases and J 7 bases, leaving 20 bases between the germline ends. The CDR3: CASSLRGTAIQPEKLFF. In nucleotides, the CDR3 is TGTGCCAGCAGCTTAAGGGGTACCGCTATCCAACCTGAAAAACTGTTTTTT. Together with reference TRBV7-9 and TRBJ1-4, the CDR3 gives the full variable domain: DTGVSQNPRHKITKRGQNVTFRCDPISEHNRLYWYRQTLGQGPEFLTYFQNEAQLEKSRLLSDRFSAERPKGSFSTLEIQRTEQGDSAMYLCASSLRGTAIQPEKLFFGSGTQLSVL.

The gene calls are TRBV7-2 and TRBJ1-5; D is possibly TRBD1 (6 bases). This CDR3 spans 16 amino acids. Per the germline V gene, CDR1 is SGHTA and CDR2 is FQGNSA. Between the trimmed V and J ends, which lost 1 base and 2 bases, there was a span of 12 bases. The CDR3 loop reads CASSLGGGRGNQPQHF. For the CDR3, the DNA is TGTGCCAGCAGCTTAGGCGGGGGGCGCGGCAATCAGCCCCAGCATTTT.

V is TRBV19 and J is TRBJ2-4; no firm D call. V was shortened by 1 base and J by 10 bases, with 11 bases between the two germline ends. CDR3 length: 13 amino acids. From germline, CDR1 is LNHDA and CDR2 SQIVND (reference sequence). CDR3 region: CASSIGAPYIQYF. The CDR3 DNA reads TGTGCCAGTAGTATAGGGGCCCCCTATATTCAGTACTTC.

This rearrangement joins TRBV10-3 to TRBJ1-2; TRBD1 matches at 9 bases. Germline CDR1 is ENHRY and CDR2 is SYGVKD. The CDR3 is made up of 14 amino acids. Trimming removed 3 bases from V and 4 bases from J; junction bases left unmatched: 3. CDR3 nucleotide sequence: TGTGCCATCAGTGATGGACAGGGGTCCTATGGCTACACCTTC. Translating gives CAISDGQGSYGYTF.

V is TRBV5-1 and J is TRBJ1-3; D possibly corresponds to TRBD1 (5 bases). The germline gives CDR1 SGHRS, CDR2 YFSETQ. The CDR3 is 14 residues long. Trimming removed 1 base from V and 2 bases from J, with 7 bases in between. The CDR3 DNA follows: TGCGCCAGCAGCTTGCAGGGTACTGGAAACACCATATATTTT. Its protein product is CASSLQGTGNTIYF.

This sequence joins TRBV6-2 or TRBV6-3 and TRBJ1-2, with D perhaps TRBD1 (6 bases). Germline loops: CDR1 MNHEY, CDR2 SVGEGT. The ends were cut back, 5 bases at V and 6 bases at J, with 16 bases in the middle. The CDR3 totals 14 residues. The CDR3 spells CASSLSGTTHGYTF. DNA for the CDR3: TGTGCCAGCAGTCTATCAGGGACAACTCATGGCTACACCTTC.

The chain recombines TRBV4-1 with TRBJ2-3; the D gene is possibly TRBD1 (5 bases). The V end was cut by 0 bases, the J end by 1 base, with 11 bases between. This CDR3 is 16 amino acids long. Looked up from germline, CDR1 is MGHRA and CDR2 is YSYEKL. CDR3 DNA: TGCGCCAGCAGCCAAGATGGGGTAGGGGGCACAGATACGCAGTATTTT. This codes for CASSQDGVGGTDTQYF.

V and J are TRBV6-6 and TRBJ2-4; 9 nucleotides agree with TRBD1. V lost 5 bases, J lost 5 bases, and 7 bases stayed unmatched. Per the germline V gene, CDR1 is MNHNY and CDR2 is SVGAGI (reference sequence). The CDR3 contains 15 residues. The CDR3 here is CASSLLQGAQNIQYF. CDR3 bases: TGTGCCAGCAGTCTCCTACAGGGGGCGCAAAACATTCAGTACTTC.

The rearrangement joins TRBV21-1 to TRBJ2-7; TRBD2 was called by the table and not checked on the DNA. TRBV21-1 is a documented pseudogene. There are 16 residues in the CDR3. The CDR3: CASSKSDQRSPYEQYV. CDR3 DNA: TGTGCCAGCAGCAAATCTGACCAGCGGAGTCCCTACGAGCAGTACGTC.

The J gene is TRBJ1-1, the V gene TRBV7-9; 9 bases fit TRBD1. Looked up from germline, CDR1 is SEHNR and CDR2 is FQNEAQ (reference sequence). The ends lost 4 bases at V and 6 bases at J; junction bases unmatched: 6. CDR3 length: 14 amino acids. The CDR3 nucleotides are TGTGCCAGCAGCTCCGGGACAGGGAGCTCTGAAGCTTTCTTT. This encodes CASSSGTGSSEAFF.

The CDR3 reads CASSQVSGASGRVASGELFF. The CDR3 nucleotides are TGCGCCAGCAGCCAAGTCAGTGGGGCTAGCGGACGGGTGGCAAGCGGGGAGCTGTTTTTT. The V gene is TRBV4-3, the J gene TRBJ2-2; 7 positions match TRBD2. This CDR3 contains 20 residues. V shed 1 base, J shed 7 bases, and the junction held 21 bases outside the gene matches. Germline V gene data show CDR1 as LGHNA and CDR2 as YSLEER.

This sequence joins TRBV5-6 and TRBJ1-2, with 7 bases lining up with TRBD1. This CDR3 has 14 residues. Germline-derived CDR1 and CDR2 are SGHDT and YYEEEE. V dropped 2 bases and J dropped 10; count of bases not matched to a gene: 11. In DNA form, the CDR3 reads TGTGCCAGCAGCTTCGTTGACAGGGTGGAGGCCTACACCTTC. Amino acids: CASSFVDRVEAYTF.

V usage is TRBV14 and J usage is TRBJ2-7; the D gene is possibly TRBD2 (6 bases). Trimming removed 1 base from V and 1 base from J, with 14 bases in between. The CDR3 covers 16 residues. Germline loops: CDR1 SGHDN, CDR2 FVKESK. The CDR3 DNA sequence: TGTGCCAGCAGCCAAGTTGGGGACTCAAGATCCTACGAGCAGTACTTC. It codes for CASSQVGDSRSYEQYF.

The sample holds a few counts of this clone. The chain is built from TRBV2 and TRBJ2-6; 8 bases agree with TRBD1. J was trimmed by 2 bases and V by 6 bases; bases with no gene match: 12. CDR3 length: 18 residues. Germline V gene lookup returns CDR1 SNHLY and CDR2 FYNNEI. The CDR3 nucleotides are TGTGCCAGCAGCCACCAACCACAGACAGGGGCTGGGGCCAACGTCCTGACTTTC. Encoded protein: CASSHQPQTGAGANVLTF.

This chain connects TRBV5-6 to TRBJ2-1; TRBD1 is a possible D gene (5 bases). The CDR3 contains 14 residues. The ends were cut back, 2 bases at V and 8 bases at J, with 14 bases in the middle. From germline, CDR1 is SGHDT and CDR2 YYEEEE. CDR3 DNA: TGTGCCAGCAGCTTTGCAGGGTGGAAGGATGAGCAGTTCTTC. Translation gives CASSFAGWKDEQFF.

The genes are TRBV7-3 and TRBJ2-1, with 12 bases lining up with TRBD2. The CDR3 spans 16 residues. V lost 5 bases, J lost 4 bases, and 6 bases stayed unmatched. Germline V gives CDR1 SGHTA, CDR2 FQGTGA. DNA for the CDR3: TGTGCCAGCAGCATCGCTCTAGCGGGAGGGTACAATGAGCAGTTCTTC. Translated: CASSIALAGGYNEQFF. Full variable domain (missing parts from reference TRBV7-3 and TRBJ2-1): GAGVSQTPSNKVTEKGKYVELRCDPISGHTALYWYRQSLGQGPEFLIYFQGTGAADDSGLPNDRFFAVRPEGSVSTLKIQRTERGDSAVYLCASSIALAGGYNEQFFGPGTRLTVL.

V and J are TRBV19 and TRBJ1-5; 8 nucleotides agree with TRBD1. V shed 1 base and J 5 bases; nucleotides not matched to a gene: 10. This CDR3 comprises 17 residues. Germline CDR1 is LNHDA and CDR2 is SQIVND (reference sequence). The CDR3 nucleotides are TGTGCCAGTAGTATAGGCCGGGGGACAGGCCTTCATCAGCCCCAGCATTTT. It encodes CASSIGRGTGLHQPQHF. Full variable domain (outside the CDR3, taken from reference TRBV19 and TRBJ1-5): DGGITQSPKYLFRKEGQNVTLSCEQNLNHDAMYWYRQDPGQGLRLIYYSQIVNDFQKGDIAEGYSVSREKKESFPLTVTSAQKNPTAFYLCASSIGRGTGLHQPQHFGDGTRLSIL.

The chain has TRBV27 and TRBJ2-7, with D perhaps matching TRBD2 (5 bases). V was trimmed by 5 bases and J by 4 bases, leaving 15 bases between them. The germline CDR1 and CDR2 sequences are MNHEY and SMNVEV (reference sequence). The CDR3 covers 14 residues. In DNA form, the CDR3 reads TGTGCCAGCAGTCGCCGGATGACGGGATACGAGCAGTACTTC. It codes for CASSRRMTGYEQYF.

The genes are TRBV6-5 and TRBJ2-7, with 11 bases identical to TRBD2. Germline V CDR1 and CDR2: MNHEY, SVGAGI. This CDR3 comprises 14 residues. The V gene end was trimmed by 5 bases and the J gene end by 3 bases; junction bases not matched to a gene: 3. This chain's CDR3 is CASSRTSGFYEQYF. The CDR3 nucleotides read TGTGCCAGCAGTCGGACTAGCGGGTTCTACGAGCAGTACTTC.

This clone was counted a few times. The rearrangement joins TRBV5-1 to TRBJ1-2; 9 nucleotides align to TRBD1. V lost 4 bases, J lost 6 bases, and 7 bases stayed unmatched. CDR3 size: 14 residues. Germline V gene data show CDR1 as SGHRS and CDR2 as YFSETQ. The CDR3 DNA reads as TGCGCCAGCAGCCCGGGGACAGGGTTTGATGGCTACACCTTC. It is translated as CASSPGTGFDGYTF. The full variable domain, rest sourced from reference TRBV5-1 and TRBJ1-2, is KAGVTQTPRYLIKTRGQQVTLSCSPISGHRSVSWYQQTPGQGLQFLFEYFSETQRNKGNFPGRFSGRQFSNSRSEMNVSTLELGDSALYLCASSPGTGFDGYTFGSGTRLTVV.

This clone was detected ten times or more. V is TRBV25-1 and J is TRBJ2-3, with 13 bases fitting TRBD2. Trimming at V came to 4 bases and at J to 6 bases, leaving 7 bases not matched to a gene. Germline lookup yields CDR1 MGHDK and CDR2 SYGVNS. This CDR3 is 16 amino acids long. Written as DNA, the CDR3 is TGTGCCAGCAGTGGGACTAGCGGGAGCAGCCAGGATACGCAGTATTTT. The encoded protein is CASSGTSGSSQDTQYF.

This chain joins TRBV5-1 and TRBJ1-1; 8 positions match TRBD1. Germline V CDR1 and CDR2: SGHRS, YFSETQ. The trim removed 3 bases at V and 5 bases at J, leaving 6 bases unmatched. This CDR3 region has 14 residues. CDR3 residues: CASSSLTGDTEAFF. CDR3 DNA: TGCGCCAGCAGCTCCCTGACAGGGGATACTGAAGCTTTCTTT.

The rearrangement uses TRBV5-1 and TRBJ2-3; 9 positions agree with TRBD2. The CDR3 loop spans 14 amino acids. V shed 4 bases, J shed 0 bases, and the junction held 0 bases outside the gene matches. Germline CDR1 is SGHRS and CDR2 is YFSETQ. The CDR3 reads CASSLAGSTDTQYF. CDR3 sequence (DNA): TGCGCCAGCAGCCTAGCGGGGAGCACAGATACGCAGTATTTT. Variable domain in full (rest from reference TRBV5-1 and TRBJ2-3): KAGVTQTPRYLIKTRGQQVTLSCSPISGHRSVSWYQQTPGQGLQFLFEYFSETQRNKGNFPGRFSGRQFSNSRSEMNVSTLELGDSALYLCASSLAGSTDTQYFGPGTRLTVL.

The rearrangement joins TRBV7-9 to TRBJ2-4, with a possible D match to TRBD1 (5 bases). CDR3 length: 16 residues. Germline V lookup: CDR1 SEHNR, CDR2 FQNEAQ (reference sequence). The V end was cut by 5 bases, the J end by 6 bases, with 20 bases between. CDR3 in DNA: TGTGCCAGCAGCGCAGCGTTCGGTCAGGGTCTAAACATTCAGTACTTC. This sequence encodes CASSAAFGQGLNIQYF.

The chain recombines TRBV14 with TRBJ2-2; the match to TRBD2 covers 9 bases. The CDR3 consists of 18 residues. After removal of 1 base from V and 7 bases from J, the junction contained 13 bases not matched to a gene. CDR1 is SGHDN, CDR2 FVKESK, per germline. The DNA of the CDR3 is TGTGCCAGCAGCCAAGGGAGCGGGATAGCGGGAGTACTCGGGGAGCTGTTTTTT. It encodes CASSQGSGIAGVLGELFF.

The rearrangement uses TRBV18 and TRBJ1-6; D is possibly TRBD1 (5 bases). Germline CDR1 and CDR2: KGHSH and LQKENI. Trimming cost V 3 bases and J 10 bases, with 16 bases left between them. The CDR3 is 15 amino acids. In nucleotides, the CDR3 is TGTGCCAGCTCACCTCACCAGGGTCAGGACTCACCCCTCCACTTT. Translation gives CASSPHQGQDSPLHF. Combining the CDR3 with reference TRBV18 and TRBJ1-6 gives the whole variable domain NAGVMQNPRHLVRRRGQEARLRCSPMKGHSHVYWYRQLPEEGLKFMVYLQKENIIDESGMPKERFSAEFPKEGPSILRIQQVVRGDSAAYFCASSPHQGQDSPLHFGNGTRLTVT.

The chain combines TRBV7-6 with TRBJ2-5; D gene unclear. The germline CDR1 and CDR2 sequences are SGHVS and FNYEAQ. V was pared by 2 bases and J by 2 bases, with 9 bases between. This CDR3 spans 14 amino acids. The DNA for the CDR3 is TGTGCCAGCAGCTTAATGACACAACAAGAGACCCAGTACTTC. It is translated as CASSLMTQQETQYF.

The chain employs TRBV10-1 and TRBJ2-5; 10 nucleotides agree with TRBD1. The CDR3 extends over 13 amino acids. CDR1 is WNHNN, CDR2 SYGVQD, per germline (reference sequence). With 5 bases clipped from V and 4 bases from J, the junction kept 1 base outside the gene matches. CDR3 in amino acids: CASSRTGGETQYF. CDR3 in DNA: TGCGCCAGCAGTAGGACAGGGGGAGAGACCCAGTACTTC.

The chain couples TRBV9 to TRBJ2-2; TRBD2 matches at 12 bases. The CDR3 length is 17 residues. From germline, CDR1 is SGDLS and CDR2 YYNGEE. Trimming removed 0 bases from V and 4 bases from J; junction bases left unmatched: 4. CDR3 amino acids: CASSVARTSGTTGELFF. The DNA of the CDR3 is TGTGCCAGCAGCGTAGCTAGGACTAGCGGGACCACCGGGGAGCTGTTTTTT. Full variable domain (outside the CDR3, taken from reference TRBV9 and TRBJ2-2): DSGVTQTPKHLITATGQRVTLRCSPRSGDLSVYWYQQSLDQGLQFLIQYYNGEERAKGNILERFSAQQFPDLHSELNLSSLELGDSALYFCASSVARTSGTTGELFFGEGSRLTVL.

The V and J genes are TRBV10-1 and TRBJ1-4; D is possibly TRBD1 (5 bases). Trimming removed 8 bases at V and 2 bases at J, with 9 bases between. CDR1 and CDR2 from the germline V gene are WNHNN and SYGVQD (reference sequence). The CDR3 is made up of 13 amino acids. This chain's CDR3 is CASQDSTNEKLFF. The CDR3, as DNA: TGCGCCAGCCAAGACAGCACTAATGAAAAACTGTTTTTT.

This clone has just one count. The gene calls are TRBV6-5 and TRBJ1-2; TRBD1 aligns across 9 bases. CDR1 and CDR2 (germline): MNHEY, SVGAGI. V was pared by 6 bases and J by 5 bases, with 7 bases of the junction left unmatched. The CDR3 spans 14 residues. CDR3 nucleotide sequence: TGTGCCAGCAGGGGGACAGGGTCGTCTTATGGCTACACCTTC. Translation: CASRGTGSSYGYTF.